This T cell receptor beta chain came from a study of blood T cell repertoires in COVID-19. Study context: COVID-19 samples collected from the United States, Italy and Spain covered acute and convalescent phases. PBMCs, B-cell-depleted T cells, or T cells were the source of the cDNA or gDNA that made up the material.

This CDR3 has 17 amino acids. From germline, CDR1 is SGHTA and CDR2 FQGNSA. The ends lost 3 bases at V and 7 bases at J; junction bases unmatched: 7. Profiling relied on immunoSEQ multiplex PCR, and the TCRdb table lists in-frame clones only, not all of them. The table lists approximately 260,000 clones, approximately 90% of them singletons. The sequence was collected from a woman between 40 and 55 years old with acute or convalescent COVID-19. The chain links TRBV7-2 to TRBJ2-2; the match to TRBD2 covers 14 bases. Sequencing was performed on peripheral blood. For the CDR3, the DNA is TGTGCCAGCAGCTTGAGGAGTGGACTAGCGGGGGGCGGGGAGCTGTTTTTT. Protein product: CASSLRSGLAGGGELFF.